The 8 T cell receptor beta chains below were found in one sample sequenced in a study of shared clonotypes between healthy human individuals (dated by TCRdb to about 2020). CD8 naive samples were obtained by positive selection for CCR7 among CD45RO-negative cells, yielding a CD45RA+CCR7+ population from which TemRA cells were excluded. Preparation of the library involved the immunoSEQ multiplex PCR assay. As stored in TCRdb, this immuneACCESS dataset retains in-frame rearrangements with V and J assigned. A fraction of the clones does not appear; measured against another copy, unresolved V genes explain less than half of the discrepancy, and the remainder lacks a known reason. Present in this sample are about 2.1 million clones, approximately 94% of which were seen just once. The top ten clonotypes cover roughly 1.8% of the sample. Sequences were obtained from naive CD8+ T cells from PBMCs. Read against the paper, the sample's cell subset or site label means: CD45RA+CCR7+. These receptors were obtained from a man between 18 and 29 years old in good health. Some clones in this sample may be carry-over from other donors' samples.

This chain connects TRBV7-8 to TRBJ2-1, with D possibly TRBD2 on 6 matching bases. Trimming left V 2 bases short and J 1 base short, with 18 bases between. CDR3 length: 18 amino acids. Germline values: CDR1 SGHVS, CDR2 FQNEAQ. CDR3 protein: CASSLPDLASVSYNEQFF. CDR3 sequence (DNA): TGTGCCAGCAGCTTACCTGACCTGGCTAGCGTATCCTACAATGAGCAGTTCTTC.

The chain recombines TRBV7-3 with TRBJ2-5, with D unclear. CDR1 is SGHTA, CDR2 FQGTGA, per germline. Trimming left V 2 bases short and J 3 bases short, with 7 bases between. The CDR3 is 13 residues long. The CDR3 sequence: CASSLDQEETQYF. CDR3 DNA: TGTGCCAGCAGCTTAGACCAGGAAGAGACCCAGTACTTC.

This chain links TRBV7-9 with TRBJ1-2, with D possibly being TRBD1 (5 bases). The germline CDR1 and CDR2 sequences are SEHNR and FQNEAQ (reference sequence). This CDR3 comprises 17 residues. Trimming shortened V by 4 bases and J by 1 base, and 19 bases separated the two germline ends. CDR3 loop: CASSYGTGADGNYGYTF. DNA of the CDR3: TGTGCCAGCAGCTACGGAACCGGGGCCGATGGTAACTATGGCTACACCTTC.

The chain couples TRBV7-9 to TRBJ2-3; no clear D gene. CDR3 length equals 15 residues. Germline CDR1 SEHNR, CDR2 FQNEAQ (reference sequence). The V end was cut by 5 bases, the J end by 5 bases, with 17 bases between. CDR3: CASSQRPGWGDTQYF. The CDR3, as DNA: TGTGCCAGCAGCCAACGCCCCGGTTGGGGAGATACGCAGTATTTT.

In its sample, this clone was seen once. The chain combines TRBV27 with TRBJ1-5; weak D call: TRBD1 (5 bases). The V and J ends lost 3 bases and 5 bases respectively, with 11 bases between them. Germline assignment: CDR1 MNHEY and CDR2 SMNVEV (reference sequence). CDR3 length equals 14 residues. Here the CDR3 reads CASSFLQGHQPQHF. In DNA form, the CDR3 reads TGTGCCAGCAGTTTTCTGCAGGGTCATCAGCCCCAGCATTTT.

The chain uses TRBV27 and TRBJ2-5; TRBD1 matches at 7 bases. The CDR3 contains 15 residues. J lost 3 bases, V lost 2 bases, and 6 bases had no gene match. Germline CDR1 is MNHEY and CDR2 is SMNVEV (reference sequence). CDR3 amino acids: CASSLAPGQKETQYF. CDR3 nucleotides: TGTGCCAGCAGTTTAGCCCCGGGACAGAAAGAGACCCAGTACTTC.

Of note for this clone: This CDR3 is also generated by other DNA sequences in the sample. This chain connects TRBV27 to TRBJ2-3; D perhaps matches TRBD2 (5 bases). Trimming removed 0 bases at V and 3 bases at J, with 7 bases between. Germline-derived CDR1 and CDR2 are MNHEY and SMNVEV (reference sequence). The CDR3 loop spans 14 amino acids. CDR3 in amino acids: CASSLSWRTDTQYF. The CDR3 nucleotides are TGTGCCAGCAGTTTATCATGGAGGACAGATACGCAGTATTTT.

J is TRBJ1-1 and V is TRBV7-9; the D gene is possibly TRBD1 (5 bases). Germline V gene data show CDR1 as SEHNR and CDR2 as FQNEAQ (reference sequence). The V gene lost 3 bases and the J gene lost 0 bases, with 11 bases spanning the gap. CDR3 length: 15 amino acids. CDR3 residues: CASSFGGSVNTEAFF. The CDR3, as DNA: TGTGCCAGCAGCTTTGGGGGGTCCGTGAACACTGAAGCTTTCTTT.